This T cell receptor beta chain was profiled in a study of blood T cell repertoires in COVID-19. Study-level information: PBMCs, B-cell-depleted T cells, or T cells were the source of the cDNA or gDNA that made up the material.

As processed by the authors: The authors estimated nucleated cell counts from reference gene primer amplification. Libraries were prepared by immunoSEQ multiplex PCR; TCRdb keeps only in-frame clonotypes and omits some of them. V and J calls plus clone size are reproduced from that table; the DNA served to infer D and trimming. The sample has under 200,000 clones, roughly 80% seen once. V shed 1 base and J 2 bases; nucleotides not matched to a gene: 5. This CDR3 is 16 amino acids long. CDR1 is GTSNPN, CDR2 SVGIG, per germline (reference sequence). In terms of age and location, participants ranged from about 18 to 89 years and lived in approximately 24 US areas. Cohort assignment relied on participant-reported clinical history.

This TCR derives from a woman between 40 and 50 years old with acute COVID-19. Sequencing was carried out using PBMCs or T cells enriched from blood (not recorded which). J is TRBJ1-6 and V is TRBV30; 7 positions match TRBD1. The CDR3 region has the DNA TGTGCCTGGAGTGCCGGGACAGCCACCTATAATTCACCCCTCCACTTT. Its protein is CAWSAGTATYNSPLHF.